The 30 T cell receptor beta chains listed next were all sequenced from one sample in a study of vaccination and CD4 T cells after COVID-19. Their antigens remain unidentified. Treatment denoted: 10-day PBMC culture with coronavirus spike peptide pools or control peptides (ViraFEST assay). The Oncomine TCR Beta short-read assay sequenced DNA from cultured CD4+ T cells. From the PCR reads, TCRdb called clonotypes with MiXCR, one entry per CDR3 protein. This table holds 15,000 to 20,000 distinct CDR3 sequences, approximately 38% found once. Source material: CD4+ T cells from blood, cultured in vitro. The receptors were sampled from a human donor who had recovered from COVID-19.

This clonotype has a handful of counts. The genes are TRBV20-1 and TRBJ2-3; TRBD1 or TRBD2 may be the D gene (5 bases each). V lost 0 bases and J 6 bases, leaving 19 bases between the germline ends. Germline V lookup: CDR1 DFQATT, CDR2 SNEGSKA (reference sequence). The CDR3 runs 16 residues. The CDR3 loop is CSARDVGGELGDTQYF. In DNA form, the CDR3 reads TGCAGTGCTAGAGATGTTGGGGGAGAGCTGGGGGATACGCAGTATTTT.

V usage is TRBV7-9 and J usage is TRBJ1-2; D possibly corresponds to TRBD1 (6 bases). Trimming cost V 1 base and J 3 bases, with 21 bases left between them. The CDR3 is 18 amino acids. CDR1 is SEHNR and CDR2 is FQNEAQ in the germline V gene (reference sequence). The CDR3 nucleotides read TGTGCCAGCAGCTTAGAACAGGCAGGGGAGTGGAGAGACTATGGCTACACCTTC. Translating gives CASSLEQAGEWRDYGYTF.

The gene calls are TRBV6-1 and TRBJ1-1; D is uncertain. The CDR3 contains 14 residues. Trimming pared 7 bases from V and 3 bases from J, leaving 15 bases between. Per the germline V gene, CDR1 is MNHNS and CDR2 is SASEGT. CDR3 sequence reads: CASIFPGSDTEAFF. The CDR3 nucleotides read TGTGCCAGCATCTTCCCGGGATCTGACACTGAAGCTTTCTTT.

J is TRBJ1-5 and V is TRBV18, with a possible D match to TRBD1 (6 bases). Trimming took 3 bases from V and 5 from J, leaving 8 bases between them. Germline V CDR1 and CDR2: KGHSH, LQKENI. The CDR3 runs to 13 residues. The CDR3, as DNA: TGTGCCAGCTCACCTCACAGGGATCAGCCCCAGCATTTT. Translating it yields CASSPHRDQPQHF.

This clonotype has just a few counts. CDR3 region: CSARDGRASYEQYF. The DNA of the CDR3 is TGCAGTGCTAGAGACGGGAGGGCCTCCTACGAGCAGTACTTC. The chain combines TRBV20-1 with TRBJ2-7, with 8 bases that match TRBD2. The CDR3 has 14 residues. Germline V gene lookup returns CDR1 DFQATT and CDR2 SNEGSKA (reference sequence). The V segment lost 0 bases and the J segment 0 bases; nucleotides outside the gene matches: 1.

The chain combines TRBV30 with TRBJ2-7, with D maybe TRBD1 (6 bases). Germline-derived CDR1 and CDR2 are GTSNPN and SVGIG (reference sequence). V lost 5 bases and J lost 3, with 11 bases in between. The CDR3 length is 12 residues. The CDR3 here is CAWGGQIYEQYF. CDR3 nucleotide sequence: TGTGCCTGGGGAGGACAGATCTACGAGCAGTACTTC.

The genes are TRBV15 and TRBJ2-7; 8 bases are a match to TRBD2. With V trimmed by 3 bases and J by 3 bases, 10 bases remained unmatched. The germline V gene encodes CDR1 LNHNV and CDR2 YYDKDF (reference sequence). CDR3 size: 16 residues. CDR3 sequence: CATSRGRLALNYEQYF. In nucleotides, the CDR3 is TGTGCCACCAGCAGGGGTAGACTAGCGTTGAACTACGAGCAGTACTTC. The variable domain in full, with the rest retrieved from reference TRBV15 and TRBJ2-7, is DAMVIQNPRYQVTQFGKPVTLSCSQTLNHNVMYWYQQKSSQAPKLLFHYYDKDFNNEADTPDNFQSRRPNTSFCFLDIRSPGLGDTAMYLCATSRGRLALNYEQYFGPGTRLTVT.

The V and J genes are TRBV30 and TRBJ1-3; possible D gene TRBD1, 5 bases. CDR1 is GTSNPN, CDR2 SVGIG, per germline (reference sequence). With 3 bases removed from V and 1 base from J, the gap between germline ends came to 16 bases. CDR3 size: 16 residues. CDR3 sequence: CAWSVSFGTSGNTIYF. Here the CDR3 DNA reads TGTGCCTGGAGCGTATCCTTCGGGACGTCTGGAAACACCATATATTTT.

This chain uses TRBV6-4 with TRBJ1-2; D not resolved. Germline V CDR1 and CDR2: MRHNA, SNTAGT. The length of the CDR3 is 14 residues. Trimming removed 3 bases from V and 4 bases from J, with 12 bases in between. The CDR3 coding sequence is TGTGCCAGCAGTGAGTCTCCGGGTGGCTATGGCTACACCTTC. It is translated as CASSESPGGYGYTF.

The rearrangement links TRBV27 to TRBJ2-2, with D perhaps assigned TRBD1 or TRBD2 (5 bases each). Germline V gene sequence: CDR1 MNHEY, CDR2 SMNVEV (reference sequence). The germline V and J ends were trimmed by 3 bases and 1 base, with 15 bases remaining between them. The CDR3 loop spans 17 amino acids. CDR3 amino acids: CASSFSPGPLNTGELFF. The CDR3 DNA is TGTGCCAGCAGTTTCTCTCCGGGACCACTGAACACCGGGGAGCTGTTTTTT.

There are a few counts of this clonotype. CDR3 DNA: TGTGCCAGCAGTGACGGTCCAACCTACGAGCAGTACTTC. Translating it yields CASSDGPTYEQYF. The V and J genes are TRBV6-4 and TRBJ2-7; no clear D gene. Trimming removed 2 bases at V and 2 bases at J, with 7 bases between. From germline, CDR1 is MRHNA and CDR2 SNTAGT. The CDR3 extends over 13 amino acids.

The sample holds a few counts of this clonotype. The V call is TRBV6-5, the J call TRBJ2-7; 10 bases align to TRBD1. The CDR3 contains 14 residues. J gave up 2 bases and V 2 bases, and 0 bases lay outside the gene matches. Per the germline V gene, CDR1 is MNHEY and CDR2 is SVGAGI. CDR3 sequence: CASSYGQGAYEQYF. CDR3 DNA sequence: TGTGCCAGCAGTTACGGACAGGGGGCCTACGAGCAGTACTTC.

The sample holds a few counts of this clonotype. The genes are TRBV7-7 and TRBJ2-5; no reliable D call. Germline loops: CDR1 SSHAT, CDR2 FNYEAQ (reference sequence). The CDR3 has 14 residues. Trimming left V 6 bases short and J 0 bases short, with 11 bases between. The CDR3 here is CASRHGEYQETQYF. As DNA, the CDR3 is TGTGCCAGCAGGCACGGAGAGTACCAAGAGACCCAGTACTTC.

This clonotype was counted a few times. The CDR3 is CSARVPQGGHITFYGYTF. CDR3 sequence (DNA): TGCAGTGCTAGAGTTCCCCAGGGGGGGCACATTACATTCTATGGCTACACCTTC. The chain employs TRBV20-1 and TRBJ1-2, with 7 bases matching TRBD1. Germline-derived CDR1 and CDR2 are DFQATT and SNEGSKA (reference sequence). The CDR3 has 18 amino acids. With 1 base clipped from V and 4 bases from J, the junction kept 18 bases outside the gene matches.

The rearrangement links TRBV13 to TRBJ1-2; D is perhaps TRBD1 (5 bases). Trimming pared 6 bases from V and 3 bases from J, leaving 11 bases between. The CDR3 is 13 amino acids. Germline V lookup: CDR1 PRHDT, CDR2 FYEKMQ (reference sequence). The chain's CDR3 is CASRTSRDYGYTF. CDR3 in DNA: TGTGCCAGCAGGACGTCCAGGGACTATGGCTACACCTTC.

This chain links TRBV29-1 with TRBJ1-3, with D perhaps matching TRBD1 (6 bases). Germline V gives CDR1 SQVTM, CDR2 ANQGSEA. The CDR3 is made up of 13 amino acids. V was clipped by 4 bases and J by 1 base, with 8 bases between them. The CDR3 DNA reads as TGCAGCGTTGCACAGGGATCTGGAAACACCATATATTTT. Translation: CSVAQGSGNTIYF. Based on the CDR3 plus reference TRBV29-1 and TRBJ1-3, the full variable domain is SAVISQKPSRDICQRGTSLTIQCQVDSQVTMMFWYRQQPGQSLTLIATANQGSEATYESGFVIDKFPISRPNLTFSTLTVSNMSPEDSSIYLCSVAQGSGNTIYFGEGSWLTVV.

About this clonotype: A junction end diverges from the germline sequence, so it may reflect a read error. This chain uses TRBV7-9 with TRBJ2-5, with 10 bases lining up with TRBD2. From germline, CDR1 is SEHNR and CDR2 FQNEAQ (reference sequence). This CDR3 spans 15 amino acids. CDR3 residues: CASSLASGSAKTQYF. The CDR3 DNA reads TGCGCCAGCAGCTTGGCTAGCGGGAGTGCGAAGACCCAGTACTTC.

The J gene is TRBJ2-7, the V gene TRBV20-1; D might be TRBD1 (5 bases). CDR1 is DFQATT, CDR2 SNEGSKA, per germline (reference sequence). This CDR3 has 14 amino acids. V was pared by 1 base and J by 6 bases, with 16 bases between. The CDR3 nucleotides read TGCAGTGCTAGAGGGGGCTACACGGCTACCGAGCAGTACTTC. As protein: CSARGGYTATEQYF.

There are a few counts of this clonotype. The rearrangement uses TRBV7-2 and TRBJ1-3; a possible D gene is TRBD1 (5 bases). This CDR3 has 15 amino acids. Germline V lookup: CDR1 SGHTA, CDR2 FQGNSA. Trimming stripped 1 base from V and 4 bases from J, with 11 bases between. The CDR3 is CASSLESGVGNTIYF. DNA for the CDR3: TGTGCCAGCAGCTTAGAATCGGGGGTAGGAAACACCATATATTTT.

This rearrangement joins TRBV20-1 to TRBJ2-5, with D unresolved. Germline CDR1 reads DFQATT; CDR2 reads SNEGSKA (reference sequence). The CDR3 loop spans 12 amino acids. Trimming removed 7 bases at V and 1 base at J, with 10 bases between. CDR3 loop: CSVNEAQETQYF. CDR3 sequence (DNA): TGCAGTGTTAACGAGGCCCAAGAGACCCAGTACTTC.

The genes are TRBV7-3 and TRBJ2-2; no clear D. Germline V lookup: CDR1 SGHTA, CDR2 FQGTGA. Trimming removed 5 bases from V and 6 bases from J, with 10 bases in between. CDR3 length: 13 amino acids. CDR3 sequence: CASSTRSAGELFF. CDR3 bases: TGTGCCAGCAGCACCCGTTCGGCCGGGGAGCTGTTTTTT.

This chain links TRBV27 with TRBJ2-5, with D perhaps TRBD1 or TRBD2 (5 bases each). Germline CDR1 reads MNHEY; CDR2 reads SMNVEV (reference sequence). The V gene lost 6 bases and the J gene lost 2 bases, with 16 bases spanning the gap. CDR3 size: 15 residues. The CDR3 loop is CASRRMRGKQETQYF. As DNA, the CDR3 is TGTGCCAGCAGACGCATGAGGGGTAAACAAGAGACCCAGTACTTC.

A few counts support this clonotype. This sequence joins TRBV20-1 and TRBJ2-7, with 10 positions matching TRBD2. CDR3 length equals 15 residues. V gave up 6 bases and J gave up 7 bases; unmatched junction bases: 15. In germline, CDR1 is DFQATT, CDR2 SNEGSKA (reference sequence). The chain's CDR3 is CSAEKEAGGPWEQYF. CDR3 nucleotides: TGCAGTGCGGAAAAAGAAGCGGGAGGGCCATGGGAGCAGTACTTC.

The chain is built from TRBV2 and TRBJ1-5; no clear D. Trimming stripped 2 bases from V and 3 bases from J, with 8 bases between. The CDR3 length is 14 residues. CDR1 SNHLY and CDR2 FYNNEI come from the germline V gene. DNA for the CDR3: TGTGCCAGCAGTGAACGGGCGGACAATCAGCCCCAGCATTTT. Encoded protein: CASSERADNQPQHF.

This clonotype was counted only a few times. This chain uses TRBV7-2 with TRBJ2-3; D is ambiguous. Germline CDR1 is SGHTA and CDR2 is FQGNSA. This CDR3 contains 15 residues. V lost 1 base and J lost 2, with 10 bases in between. CDR3 region: CASSLGYYTTDTQYF. The CDR3 DNA follows: TGTGCCAGCAGCTTAGGGTACTACACCACAGATACGCAGTATTTT. Supplemented by reference TRBV7-2 and TRBJ2-3, the full variable domain reads GAGVSQSPSNKVTEKGKDVELRCDPISGHTALYWYRQSLGQGLEFLIYFQGNSAPDKSGLPSDRFSAERTGGSVSTLTIQRTQQEDSAVYLCASSLGYYTTDTQYFGPGTRLTVL.

This clonotype has a handful of counts. The chain links TRBV5-4 to TRBJ1-6, with unresolved D. The CDR3 consists of 16 residues. Trimming shortened V by 0 bases and J by 0 bases, and 7 bases separated the two germline ends. Germline V gives CDR1 SGHNT, CDR2 YYREEE (reference sequence). DNA for the CDR3: TGTGCCAGCAGCTTGGGCCGGCACTCCTATAATTCACCCCTCCACTTT. Its translation is CASSLGRHSYNSPLHF.

This clonotype came up a few times. Mismatch with germline at one junction end may stem from a read error. The chain is built from TRBV20-1 and TRBJ2-5; D perhaps matches TRBD2 (6 bases). The germline CDR1 and CDR2 sequences are DFQATT and SNEGSKA (reference sequence). This CDR3 contains 11 residues. CDR3 region: CSAGLEEIQYF. The CDR3 coding sequence is TGCAGTGCGGGACTTGAAGAGATCCAGTACTTC.

CDR3 sequence reads: CASSPGNQPQHF. The CDR3 region has the DNA TGCGCCAGCAGCCCCGGCAATCAGCCCCAGCATTTT. This rearrangement joins TRBV23-1 to TRBJ1-5, with D uncertain. TRBV23-1 is known as an ORF, though its function is uncertain. Trimming shortened V by 6 bases and J by 2 bases, and 5 bases separated the two germline ends. The CDR3 loop spans 12 amino acids.

The J gene is TRBJ2-3, the V gene TRBV20-1; 9 positions agree with TRBD2. This CDR3 is 17 amino acids long. V dropped 1 base and J dropped 2; count of bases not matched to a gene: 10. Germline loops: CDR1 DFQATT, CDR2 SNEGSKA (reference sequence). For the CDR3, the DNA is TGCAGTGCTAGAGGAATTGTGGGGACTAGCCTCACAGATACGCAGTATTTT. It yields the protein CSARGIVGTSLTDTQYF.

This clonotype was counted once. The CDR3 reads CASSPNDRGRTEAFF. The CDR3 DNA reads as TGTGCCAGCTCACCTAATGACAGGGGGCGTACTGAAGCTTTCTTT. The J gene is TRBJ1-1, the V gene TRBV18, with 10 nucleotides matching TRBD1. In germline, CDR1 is KGHSH, CDR2 LQKENI. V lost 3 bases and J lost 5; bases outside the gene matches: 6. The CDR3 spans 15 residues.